This T cell receptor beta chain was recovered during a study of blood T cells in healthy people across ages. This CDR3 region has 14 residues. Germline values: CDR1 LGHNT, CDR2 FRNRAP. J was trimmed by 7 bases and V by 7 bases; bases with no gene match: 8. Sample-barcoded 5' priming and a J-beta primer mix drove a second PCR of roughly 6 to 12 cycles. One entry per CDR3 protein, called by TCRdb with MiXCR from the 5' RACE reads. Seen here are around 1,500,000 distinct CDR3 sequences, under 30% observed once, and the top ten hold roughly 8.2%. What was sequenced was blood. The genes are TRBV12-5 and TRBJ2-1, with TRBD1 matching 9 bases. The sequence was collected from a woman aged 25 to 39 in good health. The CDR3 sequence is CASEQGQGWNEQFF. The CDR3 DNA follows: TGTGCTAGTGAACAGGGACAGGGATGGAATGAGCAGTTCTTC.